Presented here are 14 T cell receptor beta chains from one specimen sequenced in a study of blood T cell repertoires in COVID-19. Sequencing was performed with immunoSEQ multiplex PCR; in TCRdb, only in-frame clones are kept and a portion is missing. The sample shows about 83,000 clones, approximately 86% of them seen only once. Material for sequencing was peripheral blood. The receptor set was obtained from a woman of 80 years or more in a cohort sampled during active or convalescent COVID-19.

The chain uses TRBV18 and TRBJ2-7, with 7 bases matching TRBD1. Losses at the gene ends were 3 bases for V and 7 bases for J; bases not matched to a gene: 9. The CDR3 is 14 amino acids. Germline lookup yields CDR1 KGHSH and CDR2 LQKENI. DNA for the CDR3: TGTGCCAGCTCACCCTCCGTGACAGGGTATGAGCAGTACTTC. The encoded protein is CASSPSVTGYEQYF.

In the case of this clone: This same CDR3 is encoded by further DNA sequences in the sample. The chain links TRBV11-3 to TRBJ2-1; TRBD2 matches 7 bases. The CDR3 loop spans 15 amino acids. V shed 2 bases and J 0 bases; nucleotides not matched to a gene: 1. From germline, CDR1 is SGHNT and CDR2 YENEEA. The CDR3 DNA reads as TGTGCCAGCAGCTTACGCGGGAGCTCCTACAATGAGCAGTTCTTC. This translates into CASSLRGSSYNEQFF.

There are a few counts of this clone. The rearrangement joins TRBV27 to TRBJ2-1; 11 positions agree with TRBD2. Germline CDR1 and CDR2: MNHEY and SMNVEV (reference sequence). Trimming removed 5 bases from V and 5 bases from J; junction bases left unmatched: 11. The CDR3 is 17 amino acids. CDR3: CASSRLAGTSGDNEQFF. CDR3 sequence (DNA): TGTGCCAGCAGTCGATTAGCCGGGACTAGCGGCGACAATGAGCAGTTCTTC.

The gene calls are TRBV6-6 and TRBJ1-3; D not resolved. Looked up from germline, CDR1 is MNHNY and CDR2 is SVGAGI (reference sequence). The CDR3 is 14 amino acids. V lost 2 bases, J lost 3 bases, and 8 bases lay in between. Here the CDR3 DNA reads TGTGCCAGCAGTTACACGGGGTATGGAAACACCATATATTTT. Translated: CASSYTGYGNTIYF.

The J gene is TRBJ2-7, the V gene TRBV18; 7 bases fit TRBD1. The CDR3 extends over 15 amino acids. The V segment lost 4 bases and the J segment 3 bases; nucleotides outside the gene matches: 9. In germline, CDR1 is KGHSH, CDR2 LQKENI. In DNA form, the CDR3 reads TGTGCCAGCTCACAGGCCTGGACAGGATACTACGAGCAGTACTTC. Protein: CASSQAWTGYYEQYF.

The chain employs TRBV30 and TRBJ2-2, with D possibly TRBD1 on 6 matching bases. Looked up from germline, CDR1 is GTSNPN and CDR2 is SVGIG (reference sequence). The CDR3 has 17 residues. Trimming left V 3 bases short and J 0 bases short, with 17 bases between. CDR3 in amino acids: CAWRGGTALTNTGELFF. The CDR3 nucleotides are TGTGCCTGGAGAGGGGGAACCGCACTAACGAACACCGGGGAGCTGTTTTTT.

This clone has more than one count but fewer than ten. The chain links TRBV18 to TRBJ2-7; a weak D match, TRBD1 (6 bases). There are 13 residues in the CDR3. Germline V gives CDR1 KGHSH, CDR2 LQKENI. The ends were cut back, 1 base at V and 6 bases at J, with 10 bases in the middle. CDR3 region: CASSPLQGSEQYV. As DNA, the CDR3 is TGTGCCAGCTCACCACTACAGGGTAGCGAGCAGTACGTC.

The CDR3 DNA is TGTGCCAGCAGCCCAGCGGAGACGGGCACCGGGGAGCTGTTTTTT. Its protein is CASSPAETGTGELFF. The chain carries TRBV7-3 and TRBJ2-2; D possibly corresponds to TRBD2 (5 bases). The CDR3 covers 15 residues. Between the trimmed V and J ends, which lost 5 bases and 4 bases, there was a span of 14 bases. In germline, CDR1 is SGHTA, CDR2 FQGTGA.

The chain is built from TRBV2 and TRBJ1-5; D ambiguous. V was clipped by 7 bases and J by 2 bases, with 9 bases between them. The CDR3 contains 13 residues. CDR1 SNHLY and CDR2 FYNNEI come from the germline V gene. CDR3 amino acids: CASKRVRNQPQHF. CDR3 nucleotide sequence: TGTGCCAGCAAACGGGTACGCAATCAGCCCCAGCATTTT.

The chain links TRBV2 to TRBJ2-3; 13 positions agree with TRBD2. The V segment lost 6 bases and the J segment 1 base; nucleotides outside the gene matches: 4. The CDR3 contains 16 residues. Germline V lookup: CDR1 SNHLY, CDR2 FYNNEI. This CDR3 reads CASRVGLAGGTDTQYF. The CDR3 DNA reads TGTGCCAGCAGAGTCGGACTAGCGGGAGGCACAGATACGCAGTATTTT.

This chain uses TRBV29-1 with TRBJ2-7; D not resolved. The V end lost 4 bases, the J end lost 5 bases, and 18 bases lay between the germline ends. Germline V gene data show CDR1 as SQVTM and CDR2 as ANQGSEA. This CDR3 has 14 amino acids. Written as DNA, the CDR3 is TGCAGCGTTGTTTTGCAGAGTAGAGGAGACGAGCAGTACTTC. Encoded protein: CSVVLQSRGDEQYF.

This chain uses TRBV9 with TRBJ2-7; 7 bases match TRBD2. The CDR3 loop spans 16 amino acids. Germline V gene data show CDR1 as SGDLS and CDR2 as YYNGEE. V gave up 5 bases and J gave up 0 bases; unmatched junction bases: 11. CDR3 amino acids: CASRNEVPGGSYEQYV. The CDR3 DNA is TGTGCCAGCAGGAACGAGGTTCCGGGGGGCTCCTACGAGCAGTACGTC.

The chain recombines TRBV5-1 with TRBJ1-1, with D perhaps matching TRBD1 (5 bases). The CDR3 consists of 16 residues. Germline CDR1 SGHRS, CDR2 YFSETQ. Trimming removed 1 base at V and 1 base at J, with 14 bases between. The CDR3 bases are TGCGCCAGCAGCTTGACAGGAATGCTAGGGAACACTGAAGCTTTCTTT. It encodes CASSLTGMLGNTEAFF.

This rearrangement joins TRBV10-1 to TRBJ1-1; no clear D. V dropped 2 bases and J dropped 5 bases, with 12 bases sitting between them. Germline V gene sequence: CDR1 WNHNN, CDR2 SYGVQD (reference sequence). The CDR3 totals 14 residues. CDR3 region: CASSELGGRTEAFF. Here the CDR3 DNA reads TGCGCCAGCAGTGAGCTGGGCGGGCGGACTGAAGCTTTCTTT.